The clone carrying this TCR beta chain has at least ten counts. TCRdb redid the calling of the RT-PCR reads with MiXCR, one entry per CDR3 protein. In the table there are about 960,000 distinct CDR3 sequences, 18% of which are singletons. The data belong to a study of patients and donors after allogeneic stem cell transplantation. Trimming left V 5 bases short and J 3 bases short, with 5 bases between. CDR3 length equals 11 residues. The V call is TRBV12-3 or TRBV12-4, the J call TRBJ2-7; the D is unclear. This TCR derives from a human donor who was either an allogeneic HSCT recipient or a stem cell or donor lymphocyte infusion donor (not recorded which). It is not recorded whose cells these are; they may come from a transplant donor. The specimen sequenced was blood, either unsorted or a sorted T cell fraction (not recorded which). Written as DNA, the CDR3 is TGTGCCAGCAGTCGATACTACGAGCAGTACTTC. This codes for CASSRYYEQYF.